Listed below are T cell receptor beta chains from one sample, sequenced in a study of tumour-infiltrating T cells in Burkitt lymphoma. Some clones are missing from TCRdb's copy, which holds only in-frame ones; the method was immunoSEQ multiplex PCR. This table has over a thousand clones, 99% appearing once. Sequenced sample: tumor tissue. These receptors were obtained from a human donor with Burkitt lymphoma. CDR3s include the opening cysteine and the closing phenylalanine or tryptophan. The D gene is left open where the match is weak. Expanded clones are given a class, and other clones once, few, many or no size at all.

TRBV7-9	TRBJ1-6	-	-	TGTGCCAGCAGCTTCCCGGTGTATAATTCACCCCTCCACTTT	CASSFPVYNSPLHF
TRBV11-3	TRBJ2-7	TRBD1	-	TGTGCCAGCAGCCCAAGAGGGGGGACAGGGGGCATCGGCGAGCAGTACTTC	CASSPRGGTGGIGEQYF
TRBV2	TRBJ1-5	-	-	TGTGCCAGCACCCGAACCACAGCTAGCAATCAGCCCCAGCATTTT	CASTRTTASNQPQHF
TRBV2	TRBJ1-1	-	-	TGTGCCAGCAGTGACGACCCGTCTGGAGTGGGATACACTGAAGCTTTCTTT	CASSDDPSGVGYTEAFF
TRBV5-1	TRBJ2-1	TRBD2	-	TGCGCCAGCAGCCTAAGACTAGCGGGGGGCGGGGAGCAGTTCTTC	CASSLRLAGGGEQFF
TRBV5-1	TRBJ1-2	TRBD1	-	TGCGCCAGCAGCTGGGGGGACAGGGGGGAGACGGGCGGCTACACCTTC	CASSWGDRGETGGYTF
TRBV27	TRBJ2-7	TRBD1	-	TGTGCCAGCTCGCCGACAGGGGCCATGCATACCTACGAGCAGTACTTC	CASSPTGAMHTYEQYF
TRBV16	TRBJ1-5	-	-	TGTGCCAGCAGCCATCTTCCTTTCAATAGCAATCAGCCCCAGCATTTT	CASSHLPFNSNQPQHF
TRBV6-1	TRBJ1-3	-	-	TGTGCCAGCAGTGACTCCCTCTCTGGAAACACCATATATTTT	CASSDSLSGNTIYF
TRBV19	TRBJ1-4	-	-	TGTGCCAGTAGCCTGGGACAATGGGGGACTAATGAAAAACTGTTTTTT	CASSLGQWGTNEKLFF
TRBV19	TRBJ1-1	-	-	TGTGCCAGTAGTATAGACCCTGAAAGGGGGTTCACTGAAGCTTTCTTT	CASSIDPERGFTEAFF
TRBV5-4	TRBJ2-3	-	-	TGTGCCAGCAGCTCCCGTGTGCAGAGCACAGATACGCAGTATTTT	CASSSRVQSTDTQYF
TRBV2	TRBJ2-7	-	-	TGTGCCAGCCTTTGGGAGGAGGGACCGTACGAGCAGTACTTC	CASLWEEGPYEQYF
TRBV20-1	TRBJ1-1	-	once	TGCAGTGCGAACAAGAACACTGAAGCTTTCTTT	CSANKNTEAFF
TRBV30	TRBJ1-6	-	-	TGTGCCTGGTGGTCCTATAATTCACCCCTCCACTTT	CAWWSYNSPLHF
TRBV5-4	TRBJ1-1	TRBD1	-	TGTGCCAGCAGCATCCGGAACAGGGGGACTGAAGCTTTCTTT	CASSIRNRGTEAFF